This T cell receptor (beta chain) is from a study of CD8 T cells in ankylosing spondylitis. Findings and caveats of the study: Reportedly, significant enrichment of disease-linked clones occurred in matched ankylosing spondylitis synovial fluid. Disease-linked clones bore a CD8+ phenotype, appearing relatively rarely in peripheral blood. Earlier authors reported some of these motif variants in reactive arthritis synovial fluid and blood.

Preparation of TCR beta libraries was done by quantitative 5'-RACE with molecular barcodes. Via MiXCR, TCRdb re-called the 5' RACE reads, giving one row per CDR3 protein. The repertoire holds about 120,000 distinct CDR3 sequences, with approximately 14% as singletons. A note on this clonotype: Antigen unknown.

Germline V gene data show CDR1 as DFQATT and CDR2 as SNEGSKA (reference sequence). The CDR3 is 15 residues long. The V and J ends lost 5 bases and 6 bases respectively, with 21 bases between them. The V call is TRBV20-1, the J call TRBJ2-3; D unclear. This clonotype was obtained from a female donor with ankylosing spondylitis or in good health (not recorded which). Sequencing used blood, either unsorted or a sorted T cell fraction (not recorded which). CDR3 bases: TGCAGTGCTCGCCTATTTATTGCAACGTGGGATACGCAGTATTTT. Translated: CSARLFIATWDTQYF.